This T cell receptor beta chain was obtained from a study of cytomegalovirus exposure and HLA in healthy donors. Germline assignment: CDR1 SGHDT and CDR2 YYEEEE. The CDR3 covers 15 residues. J gave up 3 bases and V 4 bases, and 9 bases lay outside the gene matches. Profiling relied on immunoSEQ multiplex PCR, and the TCRdb table lists in-frame clones only, not all of them. The sample carries 120,000 or so clones, around nine tenths recorded once. Notes on this clone: Its antigen remains unidentified.

Regarding the study as a whole: Reported performance of the classifier showed diagnosis of cytomegalovirus status with high specificity and sensitivity. Cytomegalovirus association was listed for roughly 160 TCR beta chains. A subsequent analysis found that TCR clusters from the first cohort also tended to co-occur in the 120 or so validation repertoires, with about 94% of cluster scores above 0.

The clonotype comes from a woman under 30 in good health and CMV-seronegative. The chain links TRBV5-6 to TRBJ2-7; 8 bases are a match to TRBD2. Sequencing was done on a sample of PBMCs. The CDR3 protein is CASSRSGEVLYEQYF. In nucleotides, the CDR3 is TGTGCCAGCAGCCGTAGCGGGGAGGTCCTCTACGAGCAGTACTTC.